This TCR beta chain was profiled in a study of OX40 agonist ivuxolimab in advanced cancers. To note about this clone: Its antigen remains unknown.

The germline V and J ends were trimmed by 3 bases and 6 bases, with 21 bases remaining between them. Germline V CDR1 and CDR2: KGHSH, LQKENI. This CDR3 has 17 residues. TCRdb's table, derived via immunoSEQ multiplex PCR, lists solely in-frame clones and lacks some. Of roughly 56,000 clones in the sample, around 75% are singletons; the top ten hold approximately 1.1%. Study observations and caveats: At 0.1 to 3.0 mg/kg, CD4+ and CD8+ blood T cells expanded clonally by week 6.

This receptor was obtained from an adult with an advanced solid tumor such as melanoma, head and neck, liver or kidney cancer. This chain connects TRBV18 to TRBJ2-1, with D possibly matching TRBD2 (6 bases). The sample in question was CD4+ or CD8+ T cells sorted from blood, obtained in a trial of the OX40 agonist ivuxolimab. The CDR3: CASSPSPTTGGANEQFF. CDR3 nucleotides: TGTGCCAGCTCACCCTCCCCAACTACCGGAGGGGCCAATGAGCAGTTCTTC.